This T cell receptor beta chain was identified during a study of cytomegalovirus exposure and HLA in healthy donors. Whole-study results and caveats: Earlier analysis looked at TCR beta V segments, and most were productive about 87% or about 30% of the time. An analysis was carried out later, and it reportedly showed fewer N-insertions in an Asian-associated ancestry cluster than the approximately 710-donor mean. On later analysis, the bulk of CMV-associated TCR beta chains appeared to be HLA-restricted.

PCR primers comprised 60 Vbeta and 13 Jbeta primers. The method was immunoSEQ multiplex PCR; TCRdb's version includes in-frame clones alone and lacks a portion of them. The sample carries about 89,000 clones, over 60% recorded once. Those who donated were healthy bone marrow donors. Germline V gene data show CDR1 as MNHEY and CDR2 as SVGAGI. The CDR3 is 15 amino acids. V shed 0 bases and J shed 0 bases, with 8 bases lying between them. Comment on this clone: Its target is unknown.

The specimen sequenced was PBMCs. The clonotype was recovered from a young man in good health and CMV-seronegative. This sequence joins TRBV6-5 and TRBJ1-1; no firm D call. The CDR3 coding sequence is TGTGCCAGCAGTTACTCCCGGAGCCTGAACACTGAAGCTTTCTTT. Encoded protein: CASSYSRSLNTEAFF.